This TCR beta chain was sequenced for a study of blood T cell repertoires in COVID-19. About the study: T cells, B-cell-depleted T cells, or PBMCs provided the cDNA or gDNA that served as material.

Trimming took off 2 bases at V and 3 bases at J, with 14 bases between the two ends. CDR3 length: 15 amino acids. CDR1 SNHLY and CDR2 FYNNEI come from the germline V gene. Authors' analysis steps: Reference gene primer amplification in the assay estimated nucleated cell counts. The table came from immunoSEQ multiplex PCR; TCRdb's copy has only in-frame clones and leaves some out. V and J calls and clone size come straight from that table; D and trimming were deduced from the DNA. The sample holds 250,000 to 350,000 clones, about 89% seen once. The specimen was peripheral blood. This receptor was taken from a woman in her sixties with acute or convalescent COVID-19. V usage is TRBV2 and J usage is TRBJ2-7; D gene ambiguous. Here the CDR3 reads CASSEWQEPLYEQYF. The DNA for the CDR3 is TGTGCCAGCAGTGAATGGCAGGAACCTCTCTACGAGCAGTACTTC.